What follows are 31 T cell receptor beta chains derived from one specimen sequenced in a study of STAT3 mutations in large granular lymphocyte leukemia. Study results and caveats: Every T-LGLL patient had at least one immunodominant TCRbeta clonotype.

These TCRs are of unknown antigen specificity. Produced via immunoSEQ multiplex PCR; TCRdb's table is partial and in-frame only. Seen here are about 12,000 clones, approximately 88% observed once, and the top ten hold around 12%. Sequencing was performed on PBMCs. The receptors shown here come from a human donor with T large granular lymphocyte leukemia. Some clones in this sample may be carry-over from other donors' samples.

The V call is TRBV10-2, the J call TRBJ1-5; D is perhaps TRBD1 (5 bases). This CDR3 contains 16 residues. V lost 3 bases, J lost 1 base, and 13 bases lay in between. CDR1 is WSHSY and CDR2 is SAAADI in the germline V gene. CDR3 protein: CASSDRAGWSNQPQHF. The CDR3 DNA follows: TGCGCCAGCAGTGACAGGGCTGGCTGGAGCAATCAGCCCCAGCATTTT.

This chain connects TRBV13 to TRBJ1-1; no reliable D call. CDR1 PRHDT and CDR2 FYEKMQ come from the germline V gene (reference sequence). This CDR3 contains 12 residues. V was pared by 2 bases and J by 6 bases, with 7 bases between. The CDR3 bases are TGTGCCAGCAGCTTATATCCCGCTGAAGCTTTCTTT. This sequence encodes CASSLYPAEAFF. Using reference TRBV13 and TRBJ1-1 for the parts outside the CDR3, the full variable domain is AAGVIQSPRHLIKEKRETATLKCYPIPRHDTVYWYQQGPGQDPQFLISFYEKMQSDKGSIPDRFSAQQFSDYHSELNMSSLELGDSALYFCASSLYPAEAFFGQGTRLTVV.

This clone was seen more than once but under ten times. The V call is TRBV10-3, the J call TRBJ2-1; possible D gene TRBD2, 6 bases. Germline CDR1 reads ENHRY; CDR2 reads SYGVKD. The CDR3 is 14 amino acids. Trimming cost V 4 bases and J 1 base, with 8 bases left between them. The CDR3 sequence is CAISGGESYNEQFF. The CDR3, as DNA: TGTGCCATCAGTGGGGGGGAATCCTACAATGAGCAGTTCTTC.

V and J are TRBV2 and TRBJ1-1, with D tentatively TRBD1 (6 bases). CDR1 SNHLY and CDR2 FYNNEI come from the germline V gene. V was pared by 9 bases and J by 1 base, with 15 bases between. CDR3 length: 14 amino acids. CDR3 DNA: TGTGCCAGAGACGGACAGCTGGCGAACACTGAAGCTTTCTTT. Protein product: CARDGQLANTEAFF.

This clone has just one count. The chain carries TRBV20-1 and TRBJ2-7; 7 positions match TRBD2. Germline-derived CDR1 and CDR2 are DFQATT and SNEGSKA (reference sequence). After removal of 3 bases from V and 7 bases from J, the junction contained 3 bases not matched to a gene. The length of the CDR3 is 11 residues. CDR3 amino acids: CSASSGSEQYV. CDR3 in DNA: TGCAGTGCTAGTAGCGGGTCGGAGCAGTACGTC.

The V and J genes are TRBV2 and TRBJ1-5; TRBD1 matches 9 bases. Per the germline V gene, CDR1 is SNHLY and CDR2 is FYNNEI. The junction had 1 base not matched to a gene; V was cut back by 5 bases and J by 2 bases. This CDR3 is 14 amino acids long. In DNA, the CDR3 is TGTGCCAGCAGTCGGGACAGGGGCAATCAGCCCCAGCATTTT. As protein: CASSRDRGNQPQHF.

V is TRBV5-1 and J is TRBJ2-5, with no clear D. The ends were cut back, 0 bases at V and 2 bases at J, with 11 bases in the middle. The CDR3 loop spans 15 amino acids. Germline V CDR1 and CDR2: SGHRS, YFSETQ. The CDR3 loop is CASSLGSGIQETQYF. In DNA form, the CDR3 reads TGCGCCAGCAGCTTGGGGTCAGGAATACAAGAGACCCAGTACTTC.

The chain has TRBV11-2 and TRBJ2-7; D might be TRBD1 (6 bases). In germline, CDR1 is SGHAT, CDR2 FQNNGV. The CDR3 loop spans 14 amino acids. V was shortened by 5 bases and J by 1 base, with 12 bases between the two germline ends. This CDR3 is CASSPTRGSYEQYV. The CDR3 DNA reads as TGTGCCAGCAGCCCCACCAGGGGATCCTACGAGCAGTACGTC.

The rearrangement uses TRBV2 and TRBJ2-1; no reliable D call. Trimming took off 3 bases at V and 6 bases at J, with 6 bases between the two ends. Looked up from germline, CDR1 is SNHLY and CDR2 is FYNNEI. The CDR3 contains 12 residues. The CDR3 nucleotides read TGTGCCAGCAGTGATGGGGTCAATGAGCAGTTCTTC. This encodes CASSDGVNEQFF.

The rearrangement joins TRBV7-2 to TRBJ2-7; 7 bases align to TRBD2. This CDR3 region has 13 residues. The trim removed 5 bases at V and 3 bases at J, leaving 4 bases unmatched. Germline CDR1 SGHTA, CDR2 FQGNSA. The CDR3 region has the DNA TGTGCCAGCAGCCTCCCGGGGGGCTACGAGCAGTACTTC. This gives the protein CASSLPGGYEQYF.

The V and J genes are TRBV19 and TRBJ2-1, with a possible D match to TRBD2 (5 bases). This CDR3 spans 15 amino acids. V was cut by 5 bases and J by 0 bases, with 11 bases left in between. Germline V gene data show CDR1 as LNHDA and CDR2 as SQIVND (reference sequence). The CDR3 DNA is TGTGCCAGTAGTCCGGACTGGAGCTCCTACAATGAGCAGTTCTTC. Amino acids: CASSPDWSSYNEQFF.

This clone has more than one count but fewer than ten. The rearrangement links TRBV7-3 to TRBJ2-3; 8 nucleotides agree with TRBD2. Trimming removed 5 bases from V and 5 bases from J; junction bases left unmatched: 3. Germline CDR1 and CDR2: SGHTA and FQGTGA. The CDR3 consists of 13 residues. CDR3 amino acids: CASSPLAGDTQYF. As DNA, the CDR3 is TGTGCCAGCAGCCCCCTAGCGGGAGATACGCAGTATTTT.

The genes are TRBV7-9 and TRBJ1-4, with 9 bases aligning to TRBD1. Germline loops: CDR1 SEHNR, CDR2 FQNEAQ (reference sequence). V trimming: 5 bases; J trimming: 7 bases; junction bases outside the gene matches: 5. The CDR3 spans 14 residues. The CDR3 region has the DNA TGTGCCAGCAGCAACCGGGACAGGGTTGAAAAACTGTTTTTT. Translated: CASSNRDRVEKLFF.

This chain links TRBV4-1 with TRBJ1-1, with D maybe TRBD1 (5 bases). V was clipped by 0 bases and J by 3 bases, with 11 bases between them. The CDR3 sequence is 15 residues long. Germline assignment: CDR1 MGHRA and CDR2 YSYEKL. The CDR3 spells CASSQDTRDYTEAFF. As DNA, the CDR3 is TGCGCCAGCAGCCAAGATACCAGGGACTACACTGAAGCTTTCTTT.

This clone appeared a few times. The chain is built from TRBV6-6 and TRBJ1-2; 7 nucleotides align to TRBD1. The V and J ends lost 5 bases and 7 bases, in that order; junction bases with no gene match: 7. The CDR3 extends over 13 amino acids. Germline-derived CDR1 and CDR2 are MNHNY and SVGAGI (reference sequence). The chain's CDR3 is CASSADREAGYTF. DNA for the CDR3: TGTGCCAGCAGTGCCGACAGGGAAGCTGGCTACACCTTC.

The chain couples TRBV6-4 to TRBJ1-1; D is possibly TRBD1 (5 bases). Deletions cut 1 base from V and 11 bases from J, with 14 bases between. The CDR3 spans 13 residues. The germline gives CDR1 MRHNA, CDR2 SNTAGT. CDR3 amino acids: CASSDWATGVAFF. The CDR3 region has the DNA TGTGCCAGCAGTGACTGGGCGACGGGGGTGGCTTTCTTT.

The rearrangement uses TRBV18 and TRBJ2-7, with TRBD1 identical over 9 bases. The V and J ends lost 5 bases and 4 bases, in that order; junction bases with no gene match: 9. Germline values: CDR1 KGHSH, CDR2 LQKENI. The CDR3 length is 15 residues. CDR3 in amino acids: CASSFDPGQGYEQYF. CDR3 coding DNA: TGTGCCAGCTCATTTGATCCGGGACAGGGATACGAGCAGTACTTC.

The chain joins TRBV18 to TRBJ1-2; D not certain. The V gene's germline CDR1 is KGHSH and CDR2 LQKENI. The CDR3 is 12 amino acids. V was clipped by 0 bases and J by 8 bases, with 7 bases between them. The CDR3 coding sequence is TGTGCCAGCTCACCACCGGGGAGAGGCTACACCTTC. Protein: CASSPPGRGYTF. The full variable domain, its missing parts supplied by reference TRBV18 and TRBJ1-2, is NAGVMQNPRHLVRRRGQEARLRCSPMKGHSHVYWYRQLPEEGLKFMVYLQKENIIDESGMPKERFSAEFPKEGPSILRIQQVVRGDSAAYFCASSPPGRGYTFGSGTRLTVV.

Written as DNA, the CDR3 is TGTGCCAGCAGCTTGGGGGCGGGTGGCACTGAAGCTTTCTTT. Translated, it gives CASSLGAGGTEAFF. The chain combines TRBV5-6 with TRBJ1-1; D unresolved. V lost 0 bases, J lost 4 bases, and 10 bases lay in between. CDR1 and CDR2 (germline): SGHDT, YYEEEE. This CDR3 contains 14 residues.

V usage is TRBV5-1 and J usage is TRBJ1-1; tentative D call: TRBD1 (6 bases). The germline V gene encodes CDR1 SGHRS and CDR2 YFSETQ. The length of the CDR3 is 14 residues. Trimming took 7 bases from V and 1 from J, leaving 14 bases between them. CDR3 in amino acids: CASRQQGSNTEAFF. CDR3 in DNA: TGCGCCAGCCGGCAACAGGGTTCGAACACTGAAGCTTTCTTT.

The chain is built from TRBV29-1 and TRBJ1-1; D not resolved. V lost 8 bases and J lost 4, with 20 bases in between. This CDR3 contains 14 residues. Germline CDR1 SQVTM, CDR2 ANQGSEA. The CDR3 reads CSPDPFQFGTEAFF. The CDR3 DNA is TGCAGCCCTGACCCATTCCAGTTCGGCACTGAAGCTTTCTTT. Filled out from reference TRBV29-1 and TRBJ1-1, the complete variable domain reads SAVISQKPSRDICQRGTSLTIQCQVDSQVTMMFWYRQQPGQSLTLIATANQGSEATYESGFVIDKFPISRPNLTFSTLTVSNMSPEDSSIYLCSPDPFQFGTEAFFGQGTRLTVV.

This clone has a handful of counts. The rearrangement links TRBV9 to TRBJ2-1; D is undetermined. This CDR3 has 15 residues. Germline loops: CDR1 SGDLS, CDR2 YYNGEE. Trimming left V 0 bases short and J 7 bases short, with 14 bases between. The CDR3 is CASSVASTGRNEQFF. The CDR3 DNA reads as TGTGCCAGCAGCGTAGCTTCAACCGGGCGGAATGAGCAGTTCTTC.

V usage is TRBV6-1 and J usage is TRBJ1-6; D call uncertain. This CDR3 has 14 residues. V was cut by 4 bases and J by 7 bases, with 11 bases left in between. Germline assignment: CDR1 MNHNS and CDR2 SASEGT. CDR3 protein: CASSAAGVNSPLHF. CDR3 sequence (DNA): TGTGCCAGCAGTGCCGCTGGGGTAAATTCACCCCTCCACTTT.

The sample holds a few counts of this clone. The V and J genes are TRBV7-2 and TRBJ2-1; TRBD2 matches 9 bases. J was trimmed by 9 bases and V by 2 bases; bases with no gene match: 5. This CDR3 has 14 amino acids. Germline CDR1 and CDR2: SGHTA and FQGNSA. The CDR3 DNA follows: TGTGCCAGCAGCTTAAATAGCGGGAGCAGTGAGCAGTTCTTC. The encoded protein is CASSLNSGSSEQFF.

The rearrangement joins TRBV28 to TRBJ1-1; 7 positions agree with TRBD1. CDR3 length equals 12 residues. The ends lost 1 base at V and 13 bases at J; junction bases unmatched: 6. Germline CDR1 MDHEN, CDR2 SYDVKM. The CDR3 DNA is TGTGCCAGCAGTTTATCCCGACAGGGAAGTTTCTTT. Amino acid sequence: CASSLSRQGSFF.

This clone was picked up a small number of times. This chain connects TRBV29-1 to TRBJ1-1; no clear D gene. V gave up 6 bases and J gave up 4 bases, with 12 bases separating them. Germline loops: CDR1 SQVTM, CDR2 ANQGSEA. The CDR3 is 12 residues long. CDR3 region: CSVLRATTEAFF. CDR3 DNA sequence: TGCAGCGTGCTACGAGCTACCACTGAAGCTTTCTTT.

The chain joins TRBV7-9 to TRBJ1-2; 7 nucleotides line up with TRBD1. Trimming removed 8 bases from V and 7 bases from J; junction bases left unmatched: 10. The germline V gene has CDR1 SEHNR and CDR2 FQNEAQ (reference sequence). The CDR3 has 13 amino acids. CDR3 residues: CASVRTGKFGYTF. CDR3 nucleotides: TGTGCCAGCGTCCGGACAGGAAAGTTTGGCTACACCTTC.

The chain joins TRBV10-2 to TRBJ1-6; perhaps TRBD1 as D (6 bases). This CDR3 is 17 amino acids long. The V and J ends lost 0 bases and 7 bases respectively, with 16 bases between them. Germline V lookup: CDR1 WSHSY, CDR2 SAAADI. The CDR3 loop is CASSESLGGVGNSPLHF. In DNA form, the CDR3 reads TGCGCCAGCAGTGAGTCGTTAGGGGGTGTTGGGAATTCACCCCTCCACTTT.

The chain couples TRBV9 to TRBJ2-5; 7 nucleotides line up with TRBD2. Germline loops: CDR1 SGDLS, CDR2 YYNGEE. The CDR3 has 16 residues. J lost 2 bases, V lost 3 bases, and 10 bases had no gene match. DNA for the CDR3: TGTGCCAGCAGCGCCGGGACTACGAGGACTCAAGAGACCCAGTACTTC. Amino acids: CASSAGTTRTQETQYF.

CDR3 bases: TGTGCCAGCAGCTCCGGGACCACTCCCTCCTACGAGCAGTACTTC. Translating gives CASSSGTTPSYEQYF. V gene TRBV6-5 combines with J gene TRBJ2-7, with D possibly called TRBD1 or TRBD2 (5 bases each). Trimming removed 6 bases at V and 0 bases at J, with 15 bases between. This CDR3 contains 15 residues. CDR1 is MNHEY and CDR2 is SVGAGI in the germline V gene.

A note on this clone: A junction end diverges from the germline sequence, so it may reflect a read error. The genes are TRBV7-7 and TRBJ2-7; the D is unclear. Germline values: CDR1 SSHAT, CDR2 FNYEAQ (reference sequence). The CDR3 sequence is 14 residues long. In DNA, the CDR3 is TGTGCTAGCAGCTTAGGAGTAGGGTTGGATGAGCAGTACTTC. It yields the protein CASSLGVGLDEQYF.